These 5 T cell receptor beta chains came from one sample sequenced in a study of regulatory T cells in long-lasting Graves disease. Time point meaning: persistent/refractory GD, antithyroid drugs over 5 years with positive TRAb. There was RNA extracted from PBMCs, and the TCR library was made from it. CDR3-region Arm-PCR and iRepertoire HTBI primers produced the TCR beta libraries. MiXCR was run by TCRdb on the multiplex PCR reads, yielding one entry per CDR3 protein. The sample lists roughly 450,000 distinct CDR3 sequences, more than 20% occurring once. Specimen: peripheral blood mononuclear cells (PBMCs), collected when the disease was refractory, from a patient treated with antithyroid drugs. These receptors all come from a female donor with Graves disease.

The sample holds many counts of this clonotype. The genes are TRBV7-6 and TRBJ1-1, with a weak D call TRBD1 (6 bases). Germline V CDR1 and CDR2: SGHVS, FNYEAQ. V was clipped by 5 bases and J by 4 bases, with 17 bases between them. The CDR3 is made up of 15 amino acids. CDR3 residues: CASSAGLGGGTEAFF. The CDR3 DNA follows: TGTGCCAGCAGCGCCGGACTGGGAGGGGGCACTGAAGCTTTCTTT. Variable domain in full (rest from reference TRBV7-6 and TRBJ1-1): GAGVSQSPRYKVTKRGQDVALRCDPISGHVSLYWYRQALGQGPEFLTYFNYEAQQDKSGLPNDRFSAERPEGSISTLTIQRTEQRDSAMYRCASSAGLGGGTEAFFGQGTRLTVV.

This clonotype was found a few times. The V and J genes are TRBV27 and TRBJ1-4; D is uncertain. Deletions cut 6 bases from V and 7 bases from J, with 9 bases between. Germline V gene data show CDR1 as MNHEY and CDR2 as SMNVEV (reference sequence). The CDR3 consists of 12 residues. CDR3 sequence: CASRRASEKLFF. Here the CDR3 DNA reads TGTGCCAGCAGGCGCGCTAGTGAAAAACTGTTTTTT.

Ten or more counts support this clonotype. The CDR3 is CASSLRDRGTYEQYF. In DNA form, the CDR3 reads TGTGCCAGCAGCCTGAGGGACAGGGGGACCTACGAGCAGTACTTC. The V call is TRBV11-1, the J call TRBJ2-7, with 11 bases that match TRBD1. The CDR3 sequence is 15 residues long. The V gene's germline CDR1 is SGHAT and CDR2 FQDESV (reference sequence). V dropped 5 bases and J dropped 2; count of bases not matched to a gene: 5. The full variable domain, with the rest looked up from reference TRBV11-1 and TRBJ2-7, is EAEVAQSPRYKITEKSQAVAFWCDPISGHATLYWYRQILGQGPELLVQFQDESVVDDSQLPKDRFSAERLKGVDSTLKIQPAELGDSAMYLCASSLRDRGTYEQYFGPGTRLTVT.

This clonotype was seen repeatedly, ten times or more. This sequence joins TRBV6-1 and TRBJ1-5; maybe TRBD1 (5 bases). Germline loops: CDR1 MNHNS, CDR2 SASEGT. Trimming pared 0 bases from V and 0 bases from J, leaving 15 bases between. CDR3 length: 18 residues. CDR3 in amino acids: CASSEAGGMSSSNQPQHF. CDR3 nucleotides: TGTGCCAGCAGTGAAGCGGGGGGGATGAGTAGTAGCAATCAGCCCCAGCATTTT.

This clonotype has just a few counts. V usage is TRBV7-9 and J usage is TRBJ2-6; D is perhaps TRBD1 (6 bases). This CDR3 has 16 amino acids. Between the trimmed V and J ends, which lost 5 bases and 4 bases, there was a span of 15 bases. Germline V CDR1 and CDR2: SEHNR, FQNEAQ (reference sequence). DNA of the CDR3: TGTGCCAGCAGCAAGACAGGCCCGGGGGGGGCCAACGTCCTGACTTTC. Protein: CASSKTGPGGANVLTF.